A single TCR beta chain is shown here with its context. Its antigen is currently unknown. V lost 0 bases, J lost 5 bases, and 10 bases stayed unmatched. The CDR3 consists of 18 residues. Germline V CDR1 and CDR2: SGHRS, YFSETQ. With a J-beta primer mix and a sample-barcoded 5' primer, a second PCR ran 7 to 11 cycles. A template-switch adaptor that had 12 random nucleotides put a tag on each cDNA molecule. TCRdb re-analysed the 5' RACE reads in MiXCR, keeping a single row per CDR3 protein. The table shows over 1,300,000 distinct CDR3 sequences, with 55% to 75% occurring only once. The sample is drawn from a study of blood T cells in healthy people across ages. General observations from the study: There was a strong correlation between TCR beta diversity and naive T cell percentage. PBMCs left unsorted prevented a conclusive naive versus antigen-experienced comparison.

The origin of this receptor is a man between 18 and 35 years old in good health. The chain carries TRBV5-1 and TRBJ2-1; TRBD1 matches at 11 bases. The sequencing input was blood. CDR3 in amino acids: CASSLVGQGAKVHNEQFF. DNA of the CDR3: TGCGCCAGCAGCTTGGTTGGACAGGGGGCGAAGGTACACAATGAGCAGTTCTTC.